This T cell receptor (beta chain) stems from a study of blood T cells in healthy people across ages. General observations from the study: TCR beta diversity correlated strongly with naive T cell percentage.

Staff drew 9 to 10 milliliters of peripheral blood from each donor. Next came a second PCR, run for roughly 6 to 11 cycles, which used a sample-barcoded 5' primer along with a J-beta primer mix. A tag from a template-switch adaptor with 12 random nucleotides marked each cDNA molecule. From the 5' RACE reads, TCRdb called clonotypes with MiXCR, one entry per CDR3 protein. The profile covers 850,000 to 950,000 distinct CDR3 sequences, with 29% appearing a single time and 15% to 20% taken by the ten largest. Comments on this clonotype: The target antigen is unknown. This may stem from a read error, because a much larger clone lies one nucleotide away.

Trimming at V came to 1 base and at J to 7 bases, leaving 9 bases not matched to a gene. Germline loops: CDR1 DFQATT, CDR2 SNEGSKA (reference sequence). This CDR3 has 15 residues. What was sequenced was blood. This TCR derives from an elderly woman in good health. V usage is TRBV20-1 and J usage is TRBJ1-2, with 10 bases identical to TRBD1. The CDR3 DNA follows: TGCAGTGCTAGAGCAGGACAGGGGGTCGTAGGTGGCTACACCTTC. Encoded protein: CSARAGQGVVGGYTF.